Below, 24 T cell receptor beta chains from the same sample are listed, as sequenced in a study of CD8 T cells in ankylosing spondylitis. TCRdb recomputed calls from the 5' RACE reads with MiXCR, one row per CDR3 protein. The sample lists hundreds of thousands of distinct CDR3 sequences; under 30% were seen once. Sample: blood, either unsorted or a sorted T cell fraction (not recorded which). The receptors derive from a male donor with ankylosing spondylitis or in good health (not recorded which).

Of note for this clonotype: The conserved final phenylalanine or tryptophan is absent from the CDR3, which likely points to a read error. The genes are TRBV20-1 and TRBJ2-1; D remains unclear. CDR1 is DFQATT and CDR2 is SNEGSKA in the germline V gene (reference sequence). The V end was cut by 0 bases, the J end by 1 base, with 10 bases between. The CDR3 loop spans 15 amino acids. CDR3 sequence: CSARDLRTSYNEQFL. The DNA for the CDR3 is TGCAGTGCTAGAGATCTAAGAACTTCCTACAATGAGCAGTTCTTG.

This clonotype was recorded many times. The gene calls are TRBV28 and TRBJ2-1; either TRBD1 or TRBD2 may fit D (5 bases each). The V end was cut by 3 bases, the J end by 7 bases, with 19 bases between. The CDR3 is made up of 16 amino acids. Germline V gene lookup returns CDR1 MDHEN and CDR2 SYDVKM. DNA of the CDR3: TGTGCCAGCAGTTTTTCCACCGGGACCGCAAAGAATGAGCAGTTCTTC. Protein sequence: CASSFSTGTAKNEQFF. Variable domain in full (rest from reference TRBV28 and TRBJ2-1): DVKVTQSSRYLVKRTGEKVFLECVQDMDHENMFWYRQDPGLGLRLIYFSYDVKMKEKGDIPEGYSVSREKKERFSLILESASTNQTSMYLCASSFSTGTAKNEQFFGPGTRLTVL.

This clonotype has a handful of counts. The chain carries TRBV7-2 and TRBJ2-1, with 10 bases identical to TRBD2. Germline loops: CDR1 SGHTA, CDR2 FQGNSA. The length of the CDR3 is 15 residues. The J segment lost 6 bases and the V segment lost 2 bases, leaving 4 bases of the junction unmatched. The CDR3 nucleotides are TGTGCCAGCAGCTTAAGCGGGAGGGCCTCCAATGAGCAGTTCTTC. As protein: CASSLSGRASNEQFF.

The chain combines TRBV5-1 with TRBJ2-3; tentatively, D is TRBD2 (6 bases). Germline-derived CDR1 and CDR2 are SGHRS and YFSETQ. With 0 bases removed from V and 5 bases from J, the gap between germline ends came to 13 bases. The CDR3 length is 15 residues. As DNA, the CDR3 is TGCGCCAGCAGCTTGGCGGGAGACCCCGGAGATACGCAGTATTTT. This codes for CASSLAGDPGDTQYF. Full variable domain (rest looked up from reference TRBV5-1 and TRBJ2-3): KAGVTQTPRYLIKTRGQQVTLSCSPISGHRSVSWYQQTPGQGLQFLFEYFSETQRNKGNFPGRFSGRQFSNSRSEMNVSTLELGDSALYLCASSLAGDPGDTQYFGPGTRLTVL.

This clonotype occurred many times. V is TRBV2 and J is TRBJ2-1, with 11 positions matching TRBD2. The CDR3 covers 16 residues. The junction had 8 bases not matched to a gene; V was cut back by 4 bases and J by 6 bases. Germline V CDR1 and CDR2: SNHLY, FYNNEI. The CDR3 sequence is CASSVIAGGPLNEQFF. In nucleotides, the CDR3 is TGTGCCAGCAGTGTCATAGCGGGAGGGCCCCTCAATGAGCAGTTCTTC.

The table lists this clonotype with many counts. The gene calls are TRBV20-1 and TRBJ1-1, with D perhaps TRBD1 (5 bases). The CDR3 totals 16 residues. Germline V gives CDR1 DFQATT, CDR2 SNEGSKA (reference sequence). V was cut by 2 bases and J by 0 bases, with 16 bases left in between. DNA of the CDR3: TGCAGTGCTAGACCCAGACAGAGCATTATGAACACTGAAGCTTTCTTT. Translated, it gives CSARPRQSIMNTEAFF.

The chain combines TRBV12-3 or TRBV12-4 with TRBJ1-5; maybe TRBD1 (5 bases). Trimming removed 5 bases at V and 0 bases at J, with 8 bases between. This CDR3 is built from 14 residues. CDR3 protein: CASSDRNSNQPQHF. DNA for the CDR3: TGTGCCAGCAGTGACAGAAATAGCAATCAGCCCCAGCATTTT.

This clonotype was counted at least ten times. The rearrangement links TRBV5-4 to TRBJ2-1; weak D call: TRBD2 (6 bases). The germline V and J ends were trimmed by 1 base and 6 bases, with 11 bases remaining between them. The CDR3 consists of 14 residues. CDR1 and CDR2 from the germline V gene are SGHNT and YYREEE (reference sequence). The CDR3 nucleotides read TGTGCCAGCAGCTTGCAGGGAGGTAGCAATGAGCAGTTCTTC. Amino acid sequence: CASSLQGGSNEQFF.

As to this clonotype: A much bigger clone sits one base away, suggesting this may be a read error. The rearrangement links TRBV12-3 or TRBV12-4 to TRBJ2-2; D ambiguous. The CDR3 extends over 14 amino acids. Trimming removed 4 bases at V and 1 base at J, with 7 bases between. The CDR3 sequence is CASSSSGNTGELFF. As DNA, the CDR3 is TGTGCCAGCAGTTCTTCAGGGAACACCGGGGAGCTGTTTTTT.

CDR3 DNA: TGCGCCAGCAGCCAAGATCCGGGGGCAGGTGGAAACACCATATATTTT. This translates into CASSQDPGAGGNTIYF. The chain recombines TRBV4-1 with TRBJ1-3, with D tentatively TRBD1 (6 bases). Germline V CDR1 and CDR2: MGHRA, YSYEKL. Trimming stripped 0 bases from V and 3 bases from J, with 12 bases between. There are 16 residues in the CDR3.

Many counts were recorded for this clonotype. V usage is TRBV7-2 and J usage is TRBJ2-6, with D perhaps TRBD1 (6 bases). The CDR3 consists of 15 residues. V lost 5 bases to trimming and J lost 4 bases, with 12 bases between them. The germline V gene has CDR1 SGHTA and CDR2 FQGNSA. This CDR3 is CASSQQGPGANVLTF. Written as DNA, the CDR3 is TGTGCCAGCAGCCAACAGGGTCCGGGGGCCAACGTCCTGACTTTC. The variable domain in full, completed from reference TRBV7-2 and TRBJ2-6, reads GAGVSQSPSNKVTEKGKDVELRCDPISGHTALYWYRQSLGQGLEFLIYFQGNSAPDKSGLPSDRFSAERTGGSVSTLTIQRTQQEDSAVYLCASSQQGPGANVLTFGAGSRLTVL.

This clonotype was seen more than once but under ten times. The chain joins TRBV20-1 to TRBJ2-3; D is unclear. The CDR3 covers 11 residues. CDR1 and CDR2 (germline): DFQATT, SNEGSKA (reference sequence). Trimming pared 4 bases from V and 3 bases from J, leaving 5 bases between. The CDR3 here is CSATATDTQYF. The DNA for the CDR3 is TGCAGTGCTACCGCAACAGATACGCAGTATTTT.

This chain links TRBV27 with TRBJ1-2, with 7 bases matching TRBD1. CDR3 length: 14 amino acids. Trimming removed 5 bases from V and 7 bases from J; junction bases left unmatched: 10. Germline CDR1 and CDR2: MNHEY and SMNVEV (reference sequence). CDR3 nucleotide sequence: TGTGCCAGCAGTCCGGAACAGGGGTCGCGTGGCTACACCTTC. This translates into CASSPEQGSRGYTF.

This clonotype was picked up many times. The gene calls are TRBV11-2 and TRBJ2-1; tentative D call: TRBD2 (5 bases). This CDR3 region has 15 residues. V dropped 6 bases and J dropped 1 base, with 13 bases sitting between them. The germline CDR1 and CDR2 sequences are SGHAT and FQNNGV. The CDR3, as DNA: TGTGCCAGCAGTACCCCGAGGGCTTCCTACAATGAGCAGTTCTTC. Translating gives CASSTPRASYNEQFF.

This clonotype was recorded once. The chain uses TRBV5-1 and TRBJ2-2, with a tentative D call TRBD2 (5 bases). V was clipped by 0 bases and J by 0 bases, with 9 bases between them. This CDR3 contains 16 residues. In germline, CDR1 is SGHRS, CDR2 YFSETQ. The CDR3 here is CASSLGVATNTGELFF. The DNA of the CDR3 is TGCGCCAGCAGCTTGGGGGTAGCGACGAACACCGGGGAGCTGTTTTTT.

In its sample, this clonotype was seen many times. V and J are TRBV20-1 and TRBJ1-5, with TRBD1 matching over 9 bases. The CDR3 consists of 12 residues. Germline loops: CDR1 DFQATT, CDR2 SNEGSKA (reference sequence). V dropped 6 bases and J dropped 10; count of bases not matched to a gene: 7. The CDR3 reads CSAGTGQRPQHF. In nucleotides, the CDR3 is TGCAGTGCCGGGACAGGGCAAAGACCCCAGCATTTT.

J is TRBJ2-7 and V is TRBV4-3, with unresolved D. Trimming cost V 4 bases and J 0 bases, with 13 bases left between them. Germline CDR1 reads LGHNA; CDR2 reads YSLEER. The CDR3 is 15 amino acids. The CDR3 here is CASSRALGVSYEQYF. In DNA, the CDR3 is TGCGCCAGCAGCCGTGCTCTAGGTGTCTCCTACGAGCAGTACTTC.

This clonotype was seen at least ten times. V gene TRBV20-1 combines with J gene TRBJ2-7, with 11 nucleotides matching TRBD2. V shed 6 bases, J shed 3 bases, and the junction held 7 bases outside the gene matches. The V gene's germline CDR1 is DFQATT and CDR2 SNEGSKA (reference sequence). The CDR3 consists of 14 residues. CDR3 sequence (DNA): TGCAGTGCATACTCGGGACTAGCGGTCTACGAGCAGTACTTC. Its translation is CSAYSGLAVYEQYF.

There are many counts of this clonotype. The chain joins TRBV12-3 or TRBV12-4 to TRBJ2-1, with TRBD1 identical over 9 bases. V lost 8 bases and J lost 7; bases outside the gene matches: 9. The CDR3 extends over 14 amino acids. The CDR3 bases are TGTGCCAGCTACCCGGGACAGGGTGCAAATGAGCAGTTCTTC. The encoded protein is CASYPGQGANEQFF.

The chain couples TRBV15 to TRBJ2-3; D gene ambiguous. The CDR3 totals 13 residues. From germline, CDR1 is LNHNV and CDR2 YYDKDF (reference sequence). V was shortened by 2 bases and J by 4 bases, with 7 bases between the two germline ends. CDR3 sequence reads: CATSRYRADTQYF. The CDR3 DNA follows: TGTGCCACCAGCAGATACAGAGCAGATACGCAGTATTTT.

The sample holds one count of this clonotype. The chain carries TRBV5-1 and TRBJ1-5; no definite D call. The CDR3 runs 16 residues. The germline V gene encodes CDR1 SGHRS and CDR2 YFSETQ. The V and J ends lost 4 bases and 8 bases respectively, with 22 bases between them. The CDR3 region is CASSPGVPAGLEPQHF. In DNA, the CDR3 is TGCGCCAGCAGCCCCGGGGTCCCGGCGGGTCTAGAGCCCCAGCATTTT.

This clonotype was picked up many times. A read error may account for a junction end that differs from germline. This chain joins TRBV7-7 and TRBJ2-2; a possible D gene is TRBD2 (5 bases). This CDR3 contains 14 residues. From germline, CDR1 is SSHAT and CDR2 FNYEAQ (reference sequence). The CDR3, as DNA: TGTGCTAGCAGCGAAGCACTAGTCGGCGGGGAGCTGTTTTTT. This sequence encodes CASSEALVGGELFF.

This clonotype was counted ten times or more. In nucleotides, the CDR3 is TGTGCCAGCAGTTCGGGACTAGCGGGAGCGCTTGGGCAGTTCTTC. Residues: CASSSGLAGALGQFF. The chain links TRBV12-3 or TRBV12-4 to TRBJ2-1; TRBD2 agrees at 14 bases. V lost 4 bases, J lost 12 bases, and 8 bases stayed unmatched. The CDR3 spans 15 residues.

This chain connects TRBV6-1 to TRBJ2-1, with TRBD1 identical over 7 bases. There are 15 residues in the CDR3. Germline-derived CDR1 and CDR2 are MNHNS and SASEGT. The V and J ends lost 4 bases and 4 bases, in that order; junction bases with no gene match: 7. This CDR3 reads CASSVTGTVYNEQFF. The CDR3 bases are TGTGCCAGCAGTGTTACCGGGACAGTTTACAATGAGCAGTTCTTC.